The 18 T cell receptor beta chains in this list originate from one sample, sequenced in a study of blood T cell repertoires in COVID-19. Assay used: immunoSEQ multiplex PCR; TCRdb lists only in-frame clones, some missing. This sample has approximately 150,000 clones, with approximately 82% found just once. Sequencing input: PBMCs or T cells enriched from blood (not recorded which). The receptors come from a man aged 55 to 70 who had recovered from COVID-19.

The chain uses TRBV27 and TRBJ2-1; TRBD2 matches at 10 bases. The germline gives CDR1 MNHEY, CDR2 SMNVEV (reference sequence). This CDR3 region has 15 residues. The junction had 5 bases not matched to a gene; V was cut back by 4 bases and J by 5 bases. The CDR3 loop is CASSSGTSANNEQFF. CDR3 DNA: TGTGCCAGCAGTTCCGGGACTAGCGCGAACAATGAGCAGTTCTTC.

The CDR3 sequence is CASSLTQGRGDTEAFF. CDR3 in DNA: TGTGCCAGCAGCTTAACTCAGGGGAGAGGCGACACTGAAGCTTTCTTT. V and J are TRBV7-8 and TRBJ1-1; TRBD1 might be the D (6 bases). The CDR3 is 16 amino acids. Per the germline V gene, CDR1 is SGHVS and CDR2 is FQNEAQ. The V end lost 2 bases, the J end lost 3 bases, and 16 bases lay between the germline ends.

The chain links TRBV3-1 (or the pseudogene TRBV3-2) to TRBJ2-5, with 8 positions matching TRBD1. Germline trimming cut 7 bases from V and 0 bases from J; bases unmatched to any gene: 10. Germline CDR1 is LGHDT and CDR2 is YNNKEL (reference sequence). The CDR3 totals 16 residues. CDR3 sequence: CASTQDRAPNQETQYF. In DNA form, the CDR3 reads TGTGCCAGCACGCAGGACAGGGCCCCGAACCAAGAGACCCAGTACTTC.

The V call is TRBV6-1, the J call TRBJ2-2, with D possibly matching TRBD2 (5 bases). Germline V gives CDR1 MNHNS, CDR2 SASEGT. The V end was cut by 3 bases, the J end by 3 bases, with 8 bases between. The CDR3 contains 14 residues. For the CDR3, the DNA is TGTGCCAGCAGTGAGGTCGGGGACACCGGGGAGCTGTTTTTT. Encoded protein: CASSEVGDTGELFF.

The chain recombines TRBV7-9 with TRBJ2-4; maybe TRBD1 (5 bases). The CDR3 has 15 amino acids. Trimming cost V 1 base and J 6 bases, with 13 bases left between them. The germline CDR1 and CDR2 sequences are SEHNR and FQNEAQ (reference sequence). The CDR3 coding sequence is TGTGCCAGCAGCTTAGTCCAGGGCGCCCCAAACATTCAGTACTTC. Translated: CASSLVQGAPNIQYF.

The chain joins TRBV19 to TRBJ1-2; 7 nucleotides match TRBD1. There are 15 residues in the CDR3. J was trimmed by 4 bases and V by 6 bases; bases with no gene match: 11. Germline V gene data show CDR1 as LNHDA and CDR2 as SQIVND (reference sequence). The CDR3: CASRNPGQIPYGYTF. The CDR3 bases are TGTGCCAGTAGGAATCCGGGACAGATCCCCTATGGCTACACCTTC. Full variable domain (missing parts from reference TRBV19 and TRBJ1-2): DGGITQSPKYLFRKEGQNVTLSCEQNLNHDAMYWYRQDPGQGLRLIYYSQIVNDFQKGDIAEGYSVSREKKESFPLTVTSAQKNPTAFYLCASRNPGQIPYGYTFGSGTRLTVV.

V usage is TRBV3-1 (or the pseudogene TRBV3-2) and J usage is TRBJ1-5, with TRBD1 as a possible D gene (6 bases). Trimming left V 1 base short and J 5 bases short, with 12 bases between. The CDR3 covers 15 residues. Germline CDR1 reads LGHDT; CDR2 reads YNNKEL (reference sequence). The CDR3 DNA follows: TGTGCCAGCAGCCAAGGGACAGCGGGAGATCAGCCCCAGCATTTT. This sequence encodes CASSQGTAGDQPQHF.

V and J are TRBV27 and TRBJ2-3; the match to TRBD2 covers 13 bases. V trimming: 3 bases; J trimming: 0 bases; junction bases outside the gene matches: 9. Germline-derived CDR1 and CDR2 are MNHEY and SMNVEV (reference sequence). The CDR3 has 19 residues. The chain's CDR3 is CASSLLAGTSGVSTDTQYF. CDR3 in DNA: TGTGCCAGCAGTTTGTTGGCCGGGACTAGCGGGGTTAGCACAGATACGCAGTATTTT.

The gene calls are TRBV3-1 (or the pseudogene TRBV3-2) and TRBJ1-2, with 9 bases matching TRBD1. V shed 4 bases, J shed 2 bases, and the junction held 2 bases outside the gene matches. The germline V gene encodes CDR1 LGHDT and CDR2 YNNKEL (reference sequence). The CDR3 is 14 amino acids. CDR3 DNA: TGTGCCAGCAGCCGACAGGGGGTCAACTATGGCTACACCTTC. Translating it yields CASSRQGVNYGYTF.

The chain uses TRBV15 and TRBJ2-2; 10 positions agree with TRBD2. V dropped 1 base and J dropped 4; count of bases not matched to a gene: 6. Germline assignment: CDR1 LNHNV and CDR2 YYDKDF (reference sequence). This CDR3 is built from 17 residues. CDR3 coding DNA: TGTGCCACCAGCAGAGGGGGACTAGCGTTACTCACCGGGGAGCTGTTTTTT. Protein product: CATSRGGLALLTGELFF.

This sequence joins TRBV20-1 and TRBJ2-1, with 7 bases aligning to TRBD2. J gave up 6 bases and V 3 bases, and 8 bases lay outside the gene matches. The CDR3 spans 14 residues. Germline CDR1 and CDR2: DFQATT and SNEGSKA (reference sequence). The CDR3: CSASIDGRANEQFF. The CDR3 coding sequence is TGCAGTGCTAGTATCGATGGGAGGGCCAATGAGCAGTTCTTC.

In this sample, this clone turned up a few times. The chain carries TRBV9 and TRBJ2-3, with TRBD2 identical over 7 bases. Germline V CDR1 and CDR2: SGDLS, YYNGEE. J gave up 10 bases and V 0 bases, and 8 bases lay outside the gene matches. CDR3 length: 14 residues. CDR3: CASSVGDYTESQYF. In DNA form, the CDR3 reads TGTGCCAGCAGCGTAGGGGACTACACAGAATCGCAGTATTTT.

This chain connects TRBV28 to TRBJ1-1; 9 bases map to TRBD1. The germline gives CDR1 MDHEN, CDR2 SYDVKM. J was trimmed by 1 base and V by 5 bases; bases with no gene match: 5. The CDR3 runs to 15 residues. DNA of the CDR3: TGTGCCAGCAGTCCGCGGACAGGGGCGAACACTGAAGCTTTCTTT. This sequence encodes CASSPRTGANTEAFF.

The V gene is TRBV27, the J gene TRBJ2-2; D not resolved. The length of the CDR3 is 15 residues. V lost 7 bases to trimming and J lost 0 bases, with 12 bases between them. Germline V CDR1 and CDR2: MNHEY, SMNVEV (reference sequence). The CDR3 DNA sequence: TGTGCCAGCACTCCGGTCAGGACGAACACCGGGGAGCTGTTTTTT. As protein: CASTPVRTNTGELFF.

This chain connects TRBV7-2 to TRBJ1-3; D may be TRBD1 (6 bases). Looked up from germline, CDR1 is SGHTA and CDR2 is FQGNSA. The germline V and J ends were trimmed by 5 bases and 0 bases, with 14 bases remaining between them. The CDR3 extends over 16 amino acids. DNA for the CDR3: TGTGCCAGCAGCCCCGACAGGCCTGGCTCTGGAAACACCATATATTTT. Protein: CASSPDRPGSGNTIYF.

The CDR3 DNA is TGTGCCAGCAGGAGTGGCTCCTATAATTCACCCCTCCACTTT. Residues: CASRSGSYNSPLHF. The chain uses TRBV5-6 and TRBJ1-6; D is undetermined. The ends were cut back, 5 bases at V and 0 bases at J, with 6 bases in the middle. The CDR3 is 14 residues long. CDR1 SGHDT and CDR2 YYEEEE come from the germline V gene.

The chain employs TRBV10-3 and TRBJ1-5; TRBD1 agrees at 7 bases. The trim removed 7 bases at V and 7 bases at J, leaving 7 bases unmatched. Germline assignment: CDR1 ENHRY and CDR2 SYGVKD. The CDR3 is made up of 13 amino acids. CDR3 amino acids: CAITNDREQPQHF. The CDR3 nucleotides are TGTGCCATCACCAACGACAGGGAGCAGCCCCAGCATTTT.

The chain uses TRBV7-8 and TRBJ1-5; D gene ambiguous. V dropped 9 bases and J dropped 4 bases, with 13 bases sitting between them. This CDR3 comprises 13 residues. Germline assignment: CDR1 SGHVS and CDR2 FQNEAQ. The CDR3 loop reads CASARGTNQPQHF. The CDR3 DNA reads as TGTGCCAGTGCCCGGGGAACAAATCAGCCCCAGCATTTT.